This T cell receptor (beta chain) came from a study of cytomegalovirus exposure and HLA in healthy donors. Data came from immunoSEQ multiplex PCR; TCRdb stores just in-frame clones and leaves some out. The repertoire holds about 190,000 clones, with 75% to 90% as singletons. The junction had 5 bases not matched to a gene; V was cut back by 0 bases and J by 4 bases. This CDR3 is built from 15 residues. Per the germline V gene, CDR1 is MNHEY and CDR2 is SVGAGI. Input material: PBMCs. V and J are TRBV6-5 and TRBJ1-2, with 7 positions matching TRBD1. The sequence was obtained from a man between 18 and 35 years old in good health and CMV-seropositive. The CDR3 nucleotides read TGTGCCAGCAGTTACTCAGGGGGCAGGAGCTATGGCTACACCTTC. It encodes CASSYSGGRSYGYTF.